The source of this T cell receptor beta chain is a study of T cell responses to AZD1222 COVID-19 vaccine. For this clone: Its specificity is not known.

Second doses were pooled across both intervals (about 4 or about 12 weeks). Using immunoSEQ multiplex PCR, the repertoire was profiled, and TCRdb retains in-frame clones only, with some absent. Among about 270,000 clones listed, around 93% were seen once. General study points: Only six people who got AZD1222 tested seropositive at baseline. Repertoires were obtained solely post-peak T cell response. Following two doses of AZD1222, Spike-specific TCR breadth and depth rose.

V lost 2 bases, J lost 10 bases, and 12 bases stayed unmatched. This CDR3 spans 15 amino acids. CDR1 is GTSNPN and CDR2 is SVGIG in the germline V gene (reference sequence). The source material was peripheral blood, sampled 28 days after the second AZD1222 dose. The J gene is TRBJ2-1, the V gene TRBV30; TRBD2 matches at 9 bases. This sequence was found in an adult who received the AZD1222 COVID-19 vaccine. The DNA of the CDR3 is TGTGCCTGGAGTCCCTTGATAGCGGGAGTAGGCGAGCAGTTCTTC. It encodes CAWSPLIAGVGEQFF.